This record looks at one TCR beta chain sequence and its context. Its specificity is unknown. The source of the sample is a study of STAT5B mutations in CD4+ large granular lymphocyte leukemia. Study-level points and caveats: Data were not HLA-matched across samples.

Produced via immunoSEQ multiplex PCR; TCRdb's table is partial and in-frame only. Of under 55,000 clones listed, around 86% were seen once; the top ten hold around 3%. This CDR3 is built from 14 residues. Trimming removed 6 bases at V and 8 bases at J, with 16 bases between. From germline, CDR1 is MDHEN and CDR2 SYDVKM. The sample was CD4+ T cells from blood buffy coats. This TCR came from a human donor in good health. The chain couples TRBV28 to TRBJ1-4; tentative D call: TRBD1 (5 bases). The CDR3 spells CASSSGTLGEKLFF. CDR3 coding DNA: TGTGCCAGCAGCTCCGGGACCCTGGGGGAAAAACTGTTTTTT.